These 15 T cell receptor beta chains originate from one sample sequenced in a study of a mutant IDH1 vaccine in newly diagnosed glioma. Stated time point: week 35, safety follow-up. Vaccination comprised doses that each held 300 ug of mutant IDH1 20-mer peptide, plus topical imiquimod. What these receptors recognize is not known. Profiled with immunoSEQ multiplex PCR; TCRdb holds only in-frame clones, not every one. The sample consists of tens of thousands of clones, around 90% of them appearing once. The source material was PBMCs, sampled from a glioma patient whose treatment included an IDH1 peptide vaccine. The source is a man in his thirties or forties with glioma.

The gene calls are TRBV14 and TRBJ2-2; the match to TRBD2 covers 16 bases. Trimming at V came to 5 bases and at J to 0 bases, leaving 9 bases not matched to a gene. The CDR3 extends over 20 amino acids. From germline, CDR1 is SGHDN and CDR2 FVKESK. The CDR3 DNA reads TGTGCCAGCAGCGCCGGGACTAGCGGGAGGGCCATCCCGAACACCGGGGAGCTGTTTTTT. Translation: CASSAGTSGRAIPNTGELFF.

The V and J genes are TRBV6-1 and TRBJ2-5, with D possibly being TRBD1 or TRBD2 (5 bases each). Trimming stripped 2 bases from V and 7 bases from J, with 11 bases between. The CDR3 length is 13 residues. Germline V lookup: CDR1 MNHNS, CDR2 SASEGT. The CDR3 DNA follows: TGTGCCAGCAGTGAAAGAGCGAGGGGGACCCAGTACTTC. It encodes CASSERARGTQYF.

The CDR3 coding sequence is TGCGCCAGCAGTGAGAAACTAGCGGGAGAGCATACGCAGTATTTT. Encoded protein: CASSEKLAGEHTQYF. The chain employs TRBV10-1 and TRBJ2-3; TRBD2 matches 11 bases. CDR1 and CDR2 from the germline V gene are WNHNN and SYGVQD (reference sequence). The CDR3 has 15 amino acids. Trimming cost V 2 bases and J 7 bases; bases outside gene matches: 5.

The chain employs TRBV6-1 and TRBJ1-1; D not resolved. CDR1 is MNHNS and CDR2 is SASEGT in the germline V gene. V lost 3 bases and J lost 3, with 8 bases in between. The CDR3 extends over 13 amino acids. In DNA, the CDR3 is TGTGCCAGCAGTGACAGGTCCTACACTGAAGCTTTCTTT. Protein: CASSDRSYTEAFF.

CDR3 nucleotides: TGCGCCAGCAGCCCAGGATTCGAGAGGGGGTTCGGATCACCCCTCCACTTT. This translates into CASSPGFERGFGSPLHF. This chain connects TRBV5-1 to TRBJ1-6; a weak D match, TRBD1 (6 bases). There are 17 residues in the CDR3. V lost 4 bases and J 10 bases, leaving 24 bases between the germline ends. Germline CDR1 is SGHRS and CDR2 is YFSETQ.

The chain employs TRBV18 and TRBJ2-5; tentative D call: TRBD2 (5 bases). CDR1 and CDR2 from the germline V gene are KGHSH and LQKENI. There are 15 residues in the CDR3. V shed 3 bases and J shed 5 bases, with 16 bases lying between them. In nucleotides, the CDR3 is TGTGCCAGCTCACCCTCGTCTAGAAGGAGGGAGACCCAGTACTTC. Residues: CASSPSSRRRETQYF. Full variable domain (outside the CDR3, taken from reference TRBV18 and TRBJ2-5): NAGVMQNPRHLVRRRGQEARLRCSPMKGHSHVYWYRQLPEEGLKFMVYLQKENIIDESGMPKERFSAEFPKEGPSILRIQQVVRGDSAAYFCASSPSSRRRETQYFGPGTRLLVL.

The CDR3 DNA reads as TGTGCCAGTAGTATAGGACTAGCGCATCTAGAGACCCAGTACTTC. Translated: CASSIGLAHLETQYF. The rearrangement joins TRBV19 to TRBJ2-5, with 8 bases lining up with TRBD2. Germline CDR1 LNHDA, CDR2 SQIVND (reference sequence). The V gene end was trimmed by 1 base and the J gene end by 4 bases; junction bases not matched to a gene: 5. This CDR3 region has 15 residues.

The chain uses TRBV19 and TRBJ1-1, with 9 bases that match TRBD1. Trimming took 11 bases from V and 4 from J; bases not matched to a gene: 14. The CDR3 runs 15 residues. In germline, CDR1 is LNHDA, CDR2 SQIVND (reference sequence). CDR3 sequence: CASAVGTGLSTEAFF. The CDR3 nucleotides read TGTGCCTCCGCAGTAGGGACAGGGCTGAGCACTGAAGCTTTCTTT.

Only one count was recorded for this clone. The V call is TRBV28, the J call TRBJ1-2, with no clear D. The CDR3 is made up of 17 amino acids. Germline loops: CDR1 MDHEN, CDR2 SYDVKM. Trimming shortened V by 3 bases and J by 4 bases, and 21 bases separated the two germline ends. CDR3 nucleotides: TGTGCCAGCAGTTTCGACACTACAACGGGGTGGGGCTATGGCTACACCTTC. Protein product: CASSFDTTTGWGYGYTF.

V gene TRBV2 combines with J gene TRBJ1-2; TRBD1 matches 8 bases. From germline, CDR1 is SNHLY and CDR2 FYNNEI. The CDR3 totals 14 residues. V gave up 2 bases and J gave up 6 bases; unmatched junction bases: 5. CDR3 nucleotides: TGTGCCAGCAGTGAATATAGGACAGGGAATGGCTACACCTTC. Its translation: CASSEYRTGNGYTF.

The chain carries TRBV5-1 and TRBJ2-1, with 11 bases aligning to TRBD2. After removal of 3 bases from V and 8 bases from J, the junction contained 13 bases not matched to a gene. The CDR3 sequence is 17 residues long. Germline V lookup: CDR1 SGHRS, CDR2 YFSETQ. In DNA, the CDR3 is TGCGCCAGCAGCTCATCACTAGCGGGAGTGAGGTGGGATGAGCAGTTCTTC. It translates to CASSSSLAGVRWDEQFF.

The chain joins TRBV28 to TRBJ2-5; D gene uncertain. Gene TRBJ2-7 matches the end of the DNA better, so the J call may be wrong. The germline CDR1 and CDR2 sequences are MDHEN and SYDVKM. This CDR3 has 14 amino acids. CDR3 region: CASSPRVRIYEQYF. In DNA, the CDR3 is TGTGCCAGCAGTCCGCGTGTGCGGATCTACGAGCAGTACTTC.

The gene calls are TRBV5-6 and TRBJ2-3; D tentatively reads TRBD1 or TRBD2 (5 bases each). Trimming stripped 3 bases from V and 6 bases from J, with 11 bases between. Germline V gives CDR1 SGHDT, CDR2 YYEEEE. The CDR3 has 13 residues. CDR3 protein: CASSYTGGDTQYF. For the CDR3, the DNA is TGTGCCAGCAGCTACACAGGCGGGGATACGCAGTATTTT.

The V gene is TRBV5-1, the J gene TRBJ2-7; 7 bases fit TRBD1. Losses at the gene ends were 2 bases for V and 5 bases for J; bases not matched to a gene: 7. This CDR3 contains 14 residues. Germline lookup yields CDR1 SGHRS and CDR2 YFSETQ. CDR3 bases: TGCGCCAGCAGCTTATCGACAGGGAACCACGAGCAGTACTTC. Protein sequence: CASSLSTGNHEQYF.

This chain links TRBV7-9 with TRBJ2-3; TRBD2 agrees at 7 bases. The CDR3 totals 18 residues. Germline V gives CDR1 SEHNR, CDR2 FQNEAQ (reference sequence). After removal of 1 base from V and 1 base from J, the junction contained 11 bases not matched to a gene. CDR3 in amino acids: CASSLVAGVLSGTDTQYF. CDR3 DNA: TGTGCCAGCAGCTTAGTTGCGGGAGTTCTTTCGGGCACAGATACGCAGTATTTT.